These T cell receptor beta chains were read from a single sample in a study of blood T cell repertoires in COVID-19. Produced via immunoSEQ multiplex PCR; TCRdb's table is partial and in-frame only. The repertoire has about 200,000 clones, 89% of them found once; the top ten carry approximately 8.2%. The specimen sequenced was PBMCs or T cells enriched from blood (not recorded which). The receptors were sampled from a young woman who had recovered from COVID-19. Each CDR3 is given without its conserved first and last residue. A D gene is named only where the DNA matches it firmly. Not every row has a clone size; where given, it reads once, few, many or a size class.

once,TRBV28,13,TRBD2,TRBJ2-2,ASSLAGGNTGELF
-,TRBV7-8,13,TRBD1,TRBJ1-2,ASSPMTGRDYGYT
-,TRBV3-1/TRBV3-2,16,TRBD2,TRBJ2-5,ASSPTEAGGGVRETQY
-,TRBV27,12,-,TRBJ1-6,ASSSGGHRLPLH
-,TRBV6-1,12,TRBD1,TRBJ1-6,ASSDGTDNSPLH
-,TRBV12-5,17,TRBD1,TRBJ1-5,ASGLFPGTGVYSNQPQH
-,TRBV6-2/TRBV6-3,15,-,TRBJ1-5,ASSYLGYGGSNQPQH
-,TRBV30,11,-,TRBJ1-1,AWSVQSGTEAF
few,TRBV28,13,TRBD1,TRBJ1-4,ASSSGQGAREKLF
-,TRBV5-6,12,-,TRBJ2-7,ASSIDLTSYEQY
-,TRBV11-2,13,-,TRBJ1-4,ASSLPMAANEKLF
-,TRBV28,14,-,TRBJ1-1,ASSLRGGLSNTEAF
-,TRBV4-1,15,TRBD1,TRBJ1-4,ASSQDTVQGLREKLF
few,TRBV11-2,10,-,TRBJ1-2,ASSRNRYGYT
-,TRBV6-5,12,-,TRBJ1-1,ASRTIGENTEAF
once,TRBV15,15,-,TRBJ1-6,ATSTQFRQASNSPLH
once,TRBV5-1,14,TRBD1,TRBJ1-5,ASSSGLDRANQPQH
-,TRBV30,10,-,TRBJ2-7,ALIDGGYEQY
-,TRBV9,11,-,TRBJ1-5,ASSESGGQPQH
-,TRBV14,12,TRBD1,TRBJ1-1,ASSKNRGGTEAF
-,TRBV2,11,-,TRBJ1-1,ASSRQVNTEAF
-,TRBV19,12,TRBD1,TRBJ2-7,ASNAQGNDYEQY
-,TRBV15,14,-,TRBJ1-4,ATSRDRGGPNEKLF
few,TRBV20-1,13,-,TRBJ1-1,SASKDQGLSTEAF
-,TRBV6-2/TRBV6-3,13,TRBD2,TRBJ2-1,ASSDSGGPYNEQF
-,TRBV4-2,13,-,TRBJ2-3,ASSPTRRDTDTQY
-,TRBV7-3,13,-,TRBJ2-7,ASSLSGQGPYEQY
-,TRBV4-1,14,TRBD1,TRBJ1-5,ASSTFIQGSNQPQH
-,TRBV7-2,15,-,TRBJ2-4,ASSLAVGRGAKNIQY
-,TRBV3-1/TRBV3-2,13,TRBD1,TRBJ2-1,ASSQGTGGHFMRF
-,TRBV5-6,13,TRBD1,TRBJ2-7,ASSQGQQYPYEQY
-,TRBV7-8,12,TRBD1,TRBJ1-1,ASSQGQLNTEAF
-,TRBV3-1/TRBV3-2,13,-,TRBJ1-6,ASSHRDTNNSPLH
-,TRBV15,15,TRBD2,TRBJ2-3,ATSRDRLAGGGDTQY
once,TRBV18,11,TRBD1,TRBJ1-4,ASSRDSNEKLF
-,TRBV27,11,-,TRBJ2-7,ASSLTTDYEQY
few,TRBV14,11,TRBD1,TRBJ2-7,ASSQGDSREQY
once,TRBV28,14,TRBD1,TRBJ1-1,ASSLKLGGQRTEAF
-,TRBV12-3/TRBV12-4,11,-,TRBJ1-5,ASSSRANQPQH
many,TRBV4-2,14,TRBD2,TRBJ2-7,ASSQDPSGGAGEQY
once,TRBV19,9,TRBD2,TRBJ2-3,ASSGADTQY
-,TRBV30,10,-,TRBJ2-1,AWMGAPHEQF
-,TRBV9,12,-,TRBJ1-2,ASSVRTDYYGYT
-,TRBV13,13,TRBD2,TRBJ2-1,ASSNGLAANNEQF
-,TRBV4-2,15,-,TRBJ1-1,ASSPQPPGGKNTEAF
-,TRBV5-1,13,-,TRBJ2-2,ASRPQGWGTGELF
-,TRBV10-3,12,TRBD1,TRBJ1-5,AISVRDREIPQH
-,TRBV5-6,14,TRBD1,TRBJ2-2,ASSFGGQGNTGELF
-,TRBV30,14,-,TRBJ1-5,AWREEQARGNQPQH
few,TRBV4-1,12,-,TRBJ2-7,ASSLSPSSYEQY
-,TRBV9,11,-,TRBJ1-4,ASSVRGGEKLF
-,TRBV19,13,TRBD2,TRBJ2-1,ASSLSGGSYNEQF
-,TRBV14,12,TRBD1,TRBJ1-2,ASSQVTGGEGYT
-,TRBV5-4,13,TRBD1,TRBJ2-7,ASSSTGTASYEQY
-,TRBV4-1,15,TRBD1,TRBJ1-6,ASSQVAGDRVNSPLH
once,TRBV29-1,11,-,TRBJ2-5,SVAPHLRETQY
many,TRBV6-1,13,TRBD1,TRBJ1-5,ASSEEGQGAQPQH
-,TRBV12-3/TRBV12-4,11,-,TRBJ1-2,ASSPEEAAGYT
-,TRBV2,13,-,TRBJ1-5,ASSIDTASNQPQH